These 32 T cell receptor beta chains came from one sample sequenced in a study of glioma-infiltrating T cells after dendritic cell vaccination. Sequencing was performed with immunoSEQ multiplex PCR; in TCRdb, only in-frame clones are kept and a portion is missing. The sample has about 82,000 clones, about 90% seen once. The sample here was blood, taken before dendritic cell vaccination. The receptor source for this set is a human donor with glioblastoma.

This chain connects TRBV5-1 to TRBJ1-2; D perhaps matches TRBD1 (5 bases). The CDR3 runs 14 residues. CDR1 and CDR2 from the germline V gene are SGHRS and YFSETQ. V lost 2 bases to trimming and J lost 1 base, with 9 bases between them. The CDR3, as DNA: TGCGCCAGCAGCTTCAGGGAGGGTAACTATGGCTACACCTTC. Protein: CASSFREGNYGYTF.

This clone was seen just once. The V call is TRBV5-1, the J call TRBJ1-6; weak D call: TRBD1 (6 bases). The germline V gene has CDR1 SGHRS and CDR2 YFSETQ. The length of the CDR3 is 15 residues. The V end was cut by 5 bases, the J end by 5 bases, with 14 bases between. The CDR3 reads CASSLFRGNNSPLHF. The DNA of the CDR3 is TGCGCCAGCAGTTTGTTCAGGGGAAATAATTCACCCCTCCACTTT. The full variable domain, rest sourced from reference TRBV5-1 and TRBJ1-6, is KAGVTQTPRYLIKTRGQQVTLSCSPISGHRSVSWYQQTPGQGLQFLFEYFSETQRNKGNFPGRFSGRQFSNSRSEMNVSTLELGDSALYLCASSLFRGNNSPLHFGNGTRLTVT.

The J gene is TRBJ1-5, the V gene TRBV12-5, with D tentatively TRBD1 (5 bases). The germline gives CDR1 LGHNT, CDR2 FRNRAP. The V and J ends lost 0 bases and 5 bases respectively, with 17 bases between them. The CDR3 totals 17 residues. CDR3 coding DNA: TGTGCTAGTGGTTTGGTCGTCGGGCAGGGAGGATATCAGCCCCAGCATTTT. Protein sequence: CASGLVVGQGGYQPQHF.

This clone was counted a single time. This chain joins TRBV10-1 and TRBJ2-3, with 7 bases lining up with TRBD2. V lost 5 bases, J lost 2 bases, and 7 bases stayed unmatched. Looked up from germline, CDR1 is WNHNN and CDR2 is SYGVQD (reference sequence). This CDR3 spans 15 amino acids. CDR3 nucleotides: TGCGCCAGCAGTTTAGCCAGCGGGGTCACAGATACGCAGTATTTT. This codes for CASSLASGVTDTQYF.

This clone was detected only a few times. The V gene is TRBV12-5, the J gene TRBJ2-5; TRBD1 might be the D (6 bases). The ends were cut back, 5 bases at V and 8 bases at J, with 15 bases in the middle. The CDR3 covers 13 residues. Germline loops: CDR1 LGHNT, CDR2 FRNRAP. The CDR3 coding sequence is TGTGCTAGTGGTCCGACAGGATCGGGTACCCAGTACTTC. It specifies CASGPTGSGTQYF.

The chain joins TRBV2 to TRBJ2-7, with TRBD1 matching over 10 bases. Looked up from germline, CDR1 is SNHLY and CDR2 is FYNNEI. V gave up 4 bases and J gave up 4 bases; unmatched junction bases: 19. The CDR3 contains 19 residues. CDR3 region: CASSGMGTGAKDFPYEQYF. CDR3 sequence (DNA): TGTGCCAGCAGTGGGATGGGGACAGGGGCAAAAGATTTCCCATACGAGCAGTACTTC.

The chain has TRBV6-1 and TRBJ2-1; D might be TRBD2 (5 bases). In germline, CDR1 is MNHNS, CDR2 SASEGT. This CDR3 has 13 amino acids. With 8 bases removed from V and 3 bases from J, the gap between germline ends came to 11 bases. CDR3 DNA sequence: TGTGCCAGCGTAAAAAGCGGCTACAATGAGCAGTTCTTC. Protein product: CASVKSGYNEQFF.

This chain connects TRBV5-6 to TRBJ1-1; maybe TRBD1 (6 bases). This CDR3 contains 15 residues. The V and J ends lost 0 bases and 3 bases respectively, with 12 bases between them. The germline CDR1 and CDR2 sequences are SGHDT and YYEEEE. CDR3 coding DNA: TGTGCCAGCAGCTTGGGACCGGGACAAGACACTGAAGCTTTCTTT. The encoded protein is CASSLGPGQDTEAFF. The full variable domain, its missing parts supplied by reference TRBV5-6 and TRBJ1-1, is DAGVTQSPTHLIKTRGQQVTLRCSPKSGHDTVSWYQQALGQGPQFIFQYYEEEERQRGNFPDRFSGHQFPNYSSELNVNALLLGDSALYLCASSLGPGQDTEAFFGQGTRLTVV.

The genes are TRBV30 and TRBJ2-7; possible D gene TRBD2, 6 bases. CDR3 length: 13 amino acids. V was shortened by 3 bases and J by 7 bases, with 16 bases between the two germline ends. The germline gives CDR1 GTSNPN, CDR2 SVGIG (reference sequence). As DNA, the CDR3 is TGTGCCTGGAGCGGGGGACTTTCCTGGGAGCAGTACTTC. As protein: CAWSGGLSWEQYF.

The rearrangement links TRBV5-1 to TRBJ2-3, with 8 bases aligning to TRBD2. This CDR3 spans 15 amino acids. V trimming: 1 base; J trimming: 3 bases; junction bases outside the gene matches: 4. The germline gives CDR1 SGHRS, CDR2 YFSETQ. For the CDR3, the DNA is TGCGCCAGCAGCTTGAGAGGGACTAGTACAGATACGCAGTATTTT. This gives the protein CASSLRGTSTDTQYF. The full variable domain, completed using reference TRBV5-1 and TRBJ2-3, is KAGVTQTPRYLIKTRGQQVTLSCSPISGHRSVSWYQQTPGQGLQFLFEYFSETQRNKGNFPGRFSGRQFSNSRSEMNVSTLELGDSALYLCASSLRGTSTDTQYFGPGTRLTVL.

The V gene is TRBV28, the J gene TRBJ1-6, with 8 nucleotides matching TRBD1. This CDR3 spans 14 amino acids. Germline loops: CDR1 MDHEN, CDR2 SYDVKM. The V and J ends lost 6 bases and 6 bases, in that order; junction bases with no gene match: 4. This chain's CDR3 is CASRIDRGNSPLHF. The CDR3 coding sequence is TGTGCCAGCAGAATCGACAGGGGTAATTCACCCCTCCACTTT.

This chain links TRBV9 with TRBJ2-5; D remains unclear. This CDR3 has 17 residues. CDR1 is SGDLS and CDR2 is YYNGEE in the germline V gene. Trimming took off 0 bases at V and 2 bases at J, with 17 bases between the two ends. The CDR3 nucleotides read TGTGCCAGCAGCGTAGGAGTGGGTGGAGAGATACAAGAGACCCAGTACTTC. Protein: CASSVGVGGEIQETQYF.

Comment on this clone: The sample carries other DNA sequences with the same CDR3. The chain links TRBV18 to TRBJ1-5, with 9 positions matching TRBD1. Germline trimming cut 3 bases from V and 1 base from J; bases unmatched to any gene: 1. Germline V gene lookup returns CDR1 KGHSH and CDR2 LQKENI. The CDR3 is made up of 15 amino acids. The CDR3 is CASSPGTGSNQPQHF. In DNA form, the CDR3 reads TGTGCCAGCTCACCCGGGACAGGGAGCAATCAGCCCCAGCATTTT.

The gene calls are TRBV5-4 and TRBJ2-7; 7 bases line up with TRBD1. CDR1 and CDR2 (germline): SGHNT, YYREEE (reference sequence). This CDR3 spans 15 amino acids. The V segment lost 1 base and the J segment 5 bases; nucleotides outside the gene matches: 9. Written as DNA, the CDR3 is TGTGCCAGCAGCTTGATAGGGGGCTTGGACAACGAGCAGTACTTC. Amino acid sequence: CASSLIGGLDNEQYF.

This clone has just a few counts. V usage is TRBV7-3 and J usage is TRBJ2-1; 12 bases fit TRBD2. Germline CDR1 is SGHTA and CDR2 is FQGTGA. J lost 0 bases, V lost 5 bases, and 11 bases had no gene match. The CDR3 has 19 amino acids. The CDR3: CASSPKGLAGSSSYNEQFF. CDR3 DNA: TGTGCCAGCAGCCCAAAGGGACTAGCGGGCTCGAGCTCCTACAATGAGCAGTTCTTC.

The chain has TRBV18 and TRBJ2-1, with 8 bases identical to TRBD1. The ends lost 2 bases at V and 8 bases at J; junction bases unmatched: 8. This CDR3 region has 15 residues. Germline values: CDR1 KGHSH, CDR2 LQKENI. The CDR3 bases are TGTGCCAGCTCACCAACCCAGGGGGCTTTGGATGAGCAGTTCTTC. As protein: CASSPTQGALDEQFF.

J is TRBJ2-3 and V is TRBV7-9; 9 bases are shared with TRBD1. With 10 bases clipped from V and 4 bases from J, the junction kept 15 bases outside the gene matches. Germline CDR1 SEHNR, CDR2 FQNEAQ (reference sequence). This CDR3 region has 16 residues. The CDR3 region has the DNA TGTGCCACTAAGGGCCCCGGGACAGGGACGGCAGATACGCAGTATTTT. This encodes CATKGPGTGTADTQYF.

This clone was detected a few times. The identical CDR3 is also encoded by other nucleotide sequences in the sample. CDR3 DNA: TGTGCCAGCAGACCCCTGGGCTCCCGTAATTCACCCCTCCACTTT. Amino acid sequence: CASRPLGSRNSPLHF. The genes are TRBV6-6 and TRBJ1-6, with D unresolved. V dropped 6 bases and J dropped 6 bases, with 15 bases sitting between them. The CDR3 spans 15 residues. Germline lookup yields CDR1 MNHNY and CDR2 SVGAGI (reference sequence).

CDR3 amino acids: CASSVGPNPYTEQYF. CDR3 DNA: TGTGCCAGCAGCGTAGGGCCCAATCCTTACACCGAGCAGTACTTC. V is TRBV9 and J is TRBJ2-7, with D unresolved. The CDR3 covers 15 residues. Germline V CDR1 and CDR2: SGDLS, YYNGEE. V was pared by 0 bases and J by 6 bases, with 16 bases between.

This chain links TRBV30 with TRBJ1-5, with no clear D. The CDR3 covers 17 residues. Germline-derived CDR1 and CDR2 are GTSNPN and SVGIG (reference sequence). Trimming pared 2 bases from V and 3 bases from J, leaving 20 bases between. The CDR3 DNA sequence: TGTGCCTGGAGTTCTACAGAGAAGGACTTCTACAATCAGCCCCAGCATTTT. It is translated as CAWSSTEKDFYNQPQHF.

The chain combines TRBV4-1 with TRBJ1-5, with D tentatively TRBD1 (5 bases). Germline CDR1 is MGHRA and CDR2 is YSYEKL. CDR3 size: 15 residues. Trimming pared 2 bases from V and 1 base from J, leaving 9 bases between. The CDR3 bases are TGCGCCAGCAGCCAAACGGGACTGAGCAATCAGCCCCAGCATTTT. This gives the protein CASSQTGLSNQPQHF.

CDR3 sequence reads: CAWSRTQNTEAFF. The CDR3 bases are TGTGCCTGGAGTCGGACTCAGAACACTGAAGCTTTCTTT. The chain joins TRBV30 to TRBJ1-1; no reliable D call. This CDR3 has 13 amino acids. V gave up 2 bases and J gave up 1 base, with 8 bases separating them. Per the germline V gene, CDR1 is GTSNPN and CDR2 is SVGIG (reference sequence).

In regard to this clone: The sample carries other DNA sequences with the same CDR3. The chain combines TRBV5-1 with TRBJ2-7, with 10 nucleotides matching TRBD1. The V and J ends lost 4 bases and 4 bases, in that order; junction bases with no gene match: 5. The CDR3 has 14 amino acids. Looked up from germline, CDR1 is SGHRS and CDR2 is YFSETQ. In DNA form, the CDR3 reads TGCGCCAGCAGCCCAGGGACAGGGGCATACGAGCAGTACTTC. The encoded protein is CASSPGTGAYEQYF. The entire variable domain, with the rest obtained from reference TRBV5-1 and TRBJ2-7, is as follows: KAGVTQTPRYLIKTRGQQVTLSCSPISGHRSVSWYQQTPGQGLQFLFEYFSETQRNKGNFPGRFSGRQFSNSRSEMNVSTLELGDSALYLCASSPGTGAYEQYFGPGTRLTVT.

A single count supports this clone. This chain links TRBV19 with TRBJ1-2; D is uncertain. CDR3 length: 16 amino acids. The V and J ends lost 3 bases and 2 bases respectively, with 16 bases between them. In germline, CDR1 is LNHDA, CDR2 SQIVND (reference sequence). The CDR3: CASSMQSAARNYGYTF. For the CDR3, the DNA is TGTGCCAGTAGTATGCAGAGCGCAGCGAGAAACTATGGCTACACCTTC.

This chain links TRBV5-4 with TRBJ2-6; D unresolved. Germline CDR1 and CDR2: SGHNT and YYREEE (reference sequence). The CDR3 has 16 amino acids. Trimming cost V 0 bases and J 0 bases, with 7 bases left between them. For the CDR3, the DNA is TGTGCCAGCAGCTTGGCGGAGCTCTCTGGGGCCAACGTCCTGACTTTC. Translated: CASSLAELSGANVLTF.

The rearrangement joins TRBV7-3 to TRBJ2-1; 13 bases are shared with TRBD2. CDR1 and CDR2 from the germline V gene are SGHTA and FQGTGA. The junction had 9 bases not matched to a gene; V was cut back by 4 bases and J by 6 bases. The CDR3 has 17 residues. CDR3 nucleotide sequence: TGTGCCAGCAGCTCGGGGGCCCGGACTAGCGGGAGCAATGAGCAGTTCTTC. Protein product: CASSSGARTSGSNEQFF. The full variable domain, rest sourced from reference TRBV7-3 and TRBJ2-1, is GAGVSQTPSNKVTEKGKYVELRCDPISGHTALYWYRQSLGQGPEFLIYFQGTGAADDSGLPNDRFFAVRPEGSVSTLKIQRTERGDSAVYLCASSSGARTSGSNEQFFGPGTRLTVL.

The chain recombines TRBV4-2 with TRBJ2-2; possibly TRBD1 for D (6 bases). Germline CDR1 LGHNA, CDR2 YNFKEQ. This CDR3 spans 16 amino acids. With 5 bases removed from V and 2 bases from J, the gap between germline ends came to 15 bases. CDR3 DNA: TGTGCCAGCAGCTATGAAGGGACACTTAACACCGGGGAGCTGTTTTTT. The encoded protein is CASSYEGTLNTGELFF.

This clone was recorded only once. This chain uses TRBV18 with TRBJ2-7; no clear D. The CDR3 is made up of 12 amino acids. Germline CDR1 is KGHSH and CDR2 is LQKENI. V dropped 5 bases and J dropped 4 bases, with 9 bases sitting between them. The CDR3 region has the DNA TGTGCCAGCTCAGGGTCTAGGTACGAGCAGTACTTC. Translated, it gives CASSGSRYEQYF.

The chain uses TRBV7-6 and TRBJ2-2, with no clear D. V lost 3 bases and J lost 6, with 5 bases in between. The length of the CDR3 is 12 residues. Germline V lookup: CDR1 SGHVS, CDR2 FNYEAQ. In DNA form, the CDR3 reads TGTGCCAGCAGCTTCTCAGCCGGGGAGCTGTTTTTT. It encodes CASSFSAGELFF.

The chain links TRBV10-3 to TRBJ1-2, with D tentatively TRBD1 (5 bases). Germline assignment: CDR1 ENHRY and CDR2 SYGVKD. V lost 4 bases and J lost 1, with 7 bases in between. This CDR3 contains 13 residues. CDR3 nucleotides: TGTGCCATCAGTGCCAGGGTTAACTATGGCTACACCTTC. Translation gives CAISARVNYGYTF.

Note on this clone: A junction boundary mismatches the germline segment, possibly from a read error. V usage is TRBV2 and J usage is TRBJ1-5, with 9 bases aligning to TRBD1. Germline CDR1 and CDR2: SNHLY and FYNNEI. This CDR3 is 16 amino acids long. The CDR3 nucleotides read TGTGCCAGCAGGGAAGGGACAGGGACAAGCAATCAGCCCCAGCATTTT. Translating gives CASREGTGTSNQPQHF.

CDR3 nucleotide sequence: TGTGCCAGCAGCCGAGGGTACACAGATACGCAGTATTTT. This gives the protein CASSRGYTDTQYF. V is TRBV7-3 and J is TRBJ2-3, with D maybe TRBD2 (5 bases). CDR1 is SGHTA, CDR2 FQGTGA, per germline. The CDR3 has 13 amino acids. The germline V and J ends were trimmed by 5 bases and 2 bases, with 8 bases remaining between them.